Presented here are 11 T cell receptor beta chains from one specimen sequenced in a study of tumor-infiltrating lymphocytes in localized non-small cell lung cancer. TCRdb's table, derived via immunoSEQ multiplex PCR, lists solely in-frame clones and lacks some. The sample holds about 8,400 clones, over 70% seen once. Sequenced input: uninvolved lung tissue not adjacent to the tumor. The source is a human donor with non-small cell lung cancer.

The V and J genes are TRBV27 and TRBJ2-3, with D unresolved. This CDR3 spans 13 amino acids. CDR1 is MNHEY and CDR2 is SMNVEV in the germline V gene (reference sequence). The V gene lost 6 bases and the J gene lost 2 bases, with 9 bases spanning the gap. The chain's CDR3 is CASRQRFTDTQYF. As DNA, the CDR3 is TGTGCCAGCAGACAACGGTTCACAGATACGCAGTATTTT.

The rearrangement uses TRBV6-6 and TRBJ1-4; D gene uncertain. V was clipped by 4 bases and J by 4 bases, with 10 bases between them. The CDR3 runs to 14 residues. Germline V lookup: CDR1 MNHNY, CDR2 SVGAGI (reference sequence). CDR3 sequence reads: CASSSTGDNEKLFF. CDR3 in DNA: TGTGCCAGCAGTTCGACGGGAGATAATGAAAAACTGTTTTTT.

This clone was picked up a small number of times. This chain uses TRBV28 with TRBJ1-5; D not certain. V dropped 8 bases and J dropped 6 bases, with 11 bases sitting between them. Looked up from germline, CDR1 is MDHEN and CDR2 is SYDVKM. CDR3 size: 12 residues. The CDR3 nucleotides read TGTGCCAGCCGACTGGGAGGTCAGCCCCAGCATTTT. It yields the protein CASRLGGQPQHF.

The CDR3 sequence: CASINRDPGANVLTF. The DNA for the CDR3 is TGTGCCAGTATCAACAGGGACCCTGGGGCCAACGTCCTGACTTTC. The chain recombines TRBV19 with TRBJ2-6, with D possibly TRBD1 on 6 matching bases. The CDR3 loop spans 15 amino acids. Germline V gene data show CDR1 as LNHDA and CDR2 as SQIVND (reference sequence). V was shortened by 7 bases and J by 2 bases, with 12 bases between the two germline ends.

This clone was counted between two and nine times. V usage is TRBV7-6 and J usage is TRBJ1-2; D is ambiguous. CDR3 length: 16 amino acids. CDR1 is SGHVS, CDR2 FNYEAQ, per germline. V was cut by 5 bases and J by 4 bases, with 20 bases left in between. CDR3 loop: CASSGIVDRKTYGYTF. The CDR3 coding sequence is TGTGCCAGCAGCGGTATCGTTGATCGAAAGACCTATGGCTACACCTTC.

This chain links TRBV5-1 with TRBJ1-5; no reliable D call. From germline, CDR1 is SGHRS and CDR2 YFSETQ. The CDR3 spans 13 residues. The V and J ends lost 0 bases and 4 bases respectively, with 5 bases between them. The CDR3 region is CASSLGVNQPQHF. As DNA, the CDR3 is TGCGCCAGCAGCTTGGGGGTAAATCAGCCCCAGCATTTT.

A single count supports this clone. The CDR3, as DNA: TGTGCCAGCAGTGAATACAGGGGGCTAGGAAACACCATATATTTT. Protein: CASSEYRGLGNTIYF. The chain has TRBV6-1 and TRBJ1-3, with 9 bases aligning to TRBD1. Germline V gene lookup returns CDR1 MNHNS and CDR2 SASEGT. Trimming at V came to 2 bases and at J to 4 bases, leaving 3 bases not matched to a gene. The length of the CDR3 is 15 residues.

The chain combines TRBV27 with TRBJ1-1, with D hard to call. The ends were cut back, 3 bases at V and 8 bases at J, with 7 bases in the middle. CDR1 and CDR2 from the germline V gene are MNHEY and SMNVEV (reference sequence). CDR3 size: 11 residues. For the CDR3, the DNA is TGTGCCAGCAGTTTTGGGAGGGAAGCTTTCTTT. Its protein product is CASSFGREAFF.

The chain is built from TRBV4-1 and TRBJ2-3; 7 nucleotides align to TRBD2. The germline gives CDR1 MGHRA, CDR2 YSYEKL. This CDR3 has 15 residues. V was pared by 4 bases and J by 2 bases, with 6 bases of the junction left unmatched. The CDR3 spells CASSPTWDYTDTQYF. CDR3 nucleotide sequence: TGCGCCAGCAGCCCAACGTGGGACTACACAGATACGCAGTATTTT.

The gene calls are TRBV14 and TRBJ2-7; D remains ambiguous. V was shortened by 1 base and J by 1 base, with 11 bases between the two germline ends. CDR3 size: 15 residues. The germline gives CDR1 SGHDN, CDR2 FVKESK. CDR3 region: CASSQGATLSYEQYF. The DNA of the CDR3 is TGTGCCAGCAGCCAAGGGGCGACATTATCCTACGAGCAGTACTTC.

This clone appeared a few times. J is TRBJ2-7 and V is TRBV4-1; no definite D call. The CDR3 spans 12 residues. Trimming cost V 5 bases and J 0 bases, with 5 bases left between them. The V gene's germline CDR1 is MGHRA and CDR2 YSYEKL. Written as DNA, the CDR3 is TGCGCCAGCAGCGGAAGCTCCTACGAGCAGTACTTC. Encoded protein: CASSGSSYEQYF.